This TCR beta chain emerged from a study of T cells in Graves' hyperthyroidism and ophthalmopathy. From RNA transcripts, TCR beta CDR3 regions were amplified. When the TCR CDR3 underwent first-round RT-PCR, the HTBI primer set was used. TCRdb itself ran the multiplex PCR reads through MiXCR, one entry per CDR3 protein. The repertoire includes a few hundred thousand distinct CDR3 sequences, 17% of them detected once, and 15% to 20% sits in the top ten. Worth noting for this clonotype: The antigen is unknown. A read error may be the cause here, since a much bigger clone is one base away.

This CDR3 region has 15 residues. CDR1 and CDR2 (germline): LNHDA, SQIVND (reference sequence). General observations from the study: Ophthalmopathy could be told apart from stable hyperthyroidism with a 13 V-J model.

The TCR was taken from a woman aged 18 to 35 with Graves' ophthalmopathy. Sequences were obtained from blood. The chain joins TRBV19 to TRBJ2-1; 7 bases are a match to TRBD2. The CDR3 DNA is TGTGCCGGTAGTAGTGGACTAGGGACCTACAATGAGCAGTTCTTC. Translating it yields CAGSSGLGTYNEQFF. Using reference TRBV19 and TRBJ2-1 for the parts outside the CDR3, the full variable domain is DGGITQSPKYLFRKEGQNVTLSCEQNLNHDAMYWYRQDPGQGLRLIYYSQIVNDFQKGDIAEGYSVSREKKESFPLTVTSAQKNPTAFYLCAGSSGLGTYNEQFFGPGTRLTVL.